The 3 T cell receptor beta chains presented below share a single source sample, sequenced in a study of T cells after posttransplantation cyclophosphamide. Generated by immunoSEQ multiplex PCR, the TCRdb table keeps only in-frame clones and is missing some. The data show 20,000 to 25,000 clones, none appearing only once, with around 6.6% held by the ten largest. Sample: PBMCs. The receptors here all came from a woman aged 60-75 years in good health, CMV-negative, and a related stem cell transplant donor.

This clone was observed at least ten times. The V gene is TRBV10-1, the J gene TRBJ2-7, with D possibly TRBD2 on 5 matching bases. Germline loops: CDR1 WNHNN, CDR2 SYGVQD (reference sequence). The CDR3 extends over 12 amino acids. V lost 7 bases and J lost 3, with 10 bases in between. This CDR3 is CASTPSRYEQYV. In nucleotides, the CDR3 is TGCGCCAGCACGCCTAGCCGCTACGAGCAGTACGTC.

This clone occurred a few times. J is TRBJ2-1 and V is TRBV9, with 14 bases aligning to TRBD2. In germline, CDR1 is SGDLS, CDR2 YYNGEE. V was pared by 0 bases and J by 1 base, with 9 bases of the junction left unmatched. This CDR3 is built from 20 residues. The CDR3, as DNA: TGTGCCAGCAGCGTAGGAACCCCCGGGACTAGCGGGGGATCCTACAATGAGCAGTTCTTC. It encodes CASSVGTPGTSGGSYNEQFF.

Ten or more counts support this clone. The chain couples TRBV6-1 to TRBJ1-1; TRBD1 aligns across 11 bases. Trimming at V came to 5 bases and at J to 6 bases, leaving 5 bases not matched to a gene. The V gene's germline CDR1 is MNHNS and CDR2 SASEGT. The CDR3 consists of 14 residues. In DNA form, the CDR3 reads TGTGCCAGCAGTTGGGACAGGGGGTTGTCTGAAGCTTTCTTT. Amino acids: CASSWDRGLSEAFF.